This passage covers 2 T cell receptor beta chains from one sample sequenced in a study of sequential checkpoint blockade in melanoma. Data came from immunoSEQ multiplex PCR; TCRdb stores just in-frame clones and leaves some out. The repertoire has approximately 23,000 clones, roughly 80% of them found once; the top ten carry 27%. Treatment indicated: randomized to nivolumab then ipilimumab (arm A) or the reverse (arm B). This specimen was CD8+ T cells sorted from blood (inferred from file names), taken from a patient given nivolumab and ipilimumab in sequence. The receptors stem from a human donor with melanoma.

J is TRBJ2-3 and V is TRBV10-3, with TRBD2 identical over 9 bases. Germline assignment: CDR1 ENHRY and CDR2 SYGVKD. The CDR3 has 14 residues. V was clipped by 8 bases and J by 5 bases; unmatched bases: 8. This CDR3 is CAISERGAQDTQYF. The CDR3 DNA follows: TGTGCCATCTCAGAGCGGGGGGCCCAAGATACGCAGTATTTT.

The rearrangement uses TRBV29-1 and TRBJ1-1; 8 bases line up with TRBD1. The CDR3 totals 13 residues. CDR1 is SQVTM and CDR2 is ANQGSEA in the germline V gene. V shed 6 bases and J 2 bases; nucleotides not matched to a gene: 5. The DNA for the CDR3 is TGCAGCGTGTTGGGACAGGTAAACACTGAAGCTTTCTTT. It is translated as CSVLGQVNTEAFF.